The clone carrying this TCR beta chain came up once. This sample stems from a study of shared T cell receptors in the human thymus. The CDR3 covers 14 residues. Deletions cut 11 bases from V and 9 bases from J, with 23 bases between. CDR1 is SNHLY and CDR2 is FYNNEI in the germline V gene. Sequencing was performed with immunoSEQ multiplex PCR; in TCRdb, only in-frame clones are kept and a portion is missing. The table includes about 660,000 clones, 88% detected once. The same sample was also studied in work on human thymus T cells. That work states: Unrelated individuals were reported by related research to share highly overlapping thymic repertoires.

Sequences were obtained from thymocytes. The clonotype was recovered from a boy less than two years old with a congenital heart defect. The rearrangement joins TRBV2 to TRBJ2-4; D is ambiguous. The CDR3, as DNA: TGTGCCGTCGATGTAGTTGAGTTGAGGAGCATTCAGTACTTC. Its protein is CAVDVVELRSIQYF.